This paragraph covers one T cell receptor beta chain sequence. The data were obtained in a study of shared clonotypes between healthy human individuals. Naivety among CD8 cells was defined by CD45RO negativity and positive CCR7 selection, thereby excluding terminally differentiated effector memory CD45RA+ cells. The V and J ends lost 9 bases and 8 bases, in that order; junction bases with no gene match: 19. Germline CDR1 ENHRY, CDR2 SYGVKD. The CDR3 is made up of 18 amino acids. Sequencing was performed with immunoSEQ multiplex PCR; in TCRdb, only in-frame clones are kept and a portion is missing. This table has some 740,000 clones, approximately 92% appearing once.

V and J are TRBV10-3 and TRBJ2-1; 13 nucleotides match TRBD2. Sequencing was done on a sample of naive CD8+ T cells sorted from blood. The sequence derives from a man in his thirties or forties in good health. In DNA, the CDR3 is TGTGCCATAGCTCGACCCCCTGGGACTAGCGGGATTGTCTATGAGCAGTTCTTC. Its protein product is CAIARPPGTSGIVYEQFF.